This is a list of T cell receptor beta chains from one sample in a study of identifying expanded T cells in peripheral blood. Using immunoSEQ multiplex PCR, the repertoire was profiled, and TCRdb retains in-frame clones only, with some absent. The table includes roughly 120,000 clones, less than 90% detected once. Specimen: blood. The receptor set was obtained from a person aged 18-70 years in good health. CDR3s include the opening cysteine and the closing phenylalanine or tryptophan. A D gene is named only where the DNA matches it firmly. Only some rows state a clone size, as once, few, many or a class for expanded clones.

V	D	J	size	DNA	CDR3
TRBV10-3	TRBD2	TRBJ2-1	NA	TGTGCCATCAGAGGGACTAGCGCGAGCTCCTACAATGAGCAGTTCTTC	CAIRGTSASSYNEQFF
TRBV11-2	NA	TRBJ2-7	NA	TGTGCCAGCAGCTTAGTGGCAGGGGTCCACGAGCAGTACTTC	CASSLVAGVHEQYF
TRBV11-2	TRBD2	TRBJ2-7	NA	TGTGCCAGCAGCTCCTCCGGGACTATCGAGCAGTACTTC	CASSSSGTIEQYF
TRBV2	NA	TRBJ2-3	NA	TGTGCCAGCAGATACTCAGAGAATCAGGATACGCAGTATTTT	CASRYSENQDTQYF
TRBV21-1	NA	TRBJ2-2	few	TGTGCCAGCAGCAGACGACTTAACACCGGGGAGCTGTTTTTT	CASSRRLNTGELFF
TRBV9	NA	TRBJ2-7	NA	TGTGCCAGCAGCGTCCGAGGCGGCTTTGGGGAGCAGTACTTC	CASSVRGGFGEQYF
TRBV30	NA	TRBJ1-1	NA	TGTGCCTGGAGTTTGACCAGTGAAGCTTTCTTT	CAWSLTSEAFF
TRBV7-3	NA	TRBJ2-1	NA	TGTGCCAGCAACTCCCGTCCGGGCACTCTTATGCGTGAGCAGTTCTTC	CASNSRPGTLMREQFF
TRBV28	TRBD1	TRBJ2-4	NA	TGTGCCAGCTCTCCAGGGGGATCGACAGGGGCAAACATTCAGTACTTC	CASSPGGSTGANIQYF
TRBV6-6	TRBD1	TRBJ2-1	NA	TGTGCCAGCAGTAGGACAGGAACCAATGAGCAGTTCTTC	CASSRTGTNEQFF
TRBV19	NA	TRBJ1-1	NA	TGTGCCAGTAGTATGACGGTGAACACTGAAGCTTTCTTT	CASSMTVNTEAFF
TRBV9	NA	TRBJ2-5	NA	TGTGCCAGCAGCGTAAACCCTTCGGAGACCCAGTACTTC	CASSVNPSETQYF
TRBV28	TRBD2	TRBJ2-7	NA	TGTGCCAGCCGGGGACTAGCGGGAGGTAACGAGCAGTACTTC	CASRGLAGGNEQYF
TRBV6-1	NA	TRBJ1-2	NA	TGTGCCAGCACCCCTATAGGACCTTTGCATGGCTACACCTTC	CASTPIGPLHGYTF
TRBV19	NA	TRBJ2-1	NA	TGTGCCAGTAGAGCCCGTAGTAGTGGACACGCGGGCTCCTACAATGAGCAGTTCTTC	CASRARSSGHAGSYNEQFF
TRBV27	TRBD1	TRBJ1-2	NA	TGTGCCAGCAGTTCAAGGACAGGGGGTCGCGGCTACACCTTC	CASSSRTGGRGYTF
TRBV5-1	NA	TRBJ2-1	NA	TGCGCCAGCAGCAGGGACGGAGACCCCTACAATGAGCAGTTCTTC	CASSRDGDPYNEQFF
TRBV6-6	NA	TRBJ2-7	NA	TGTGCCAGCAGGCAGGACCGCTCTCACTACGAGCAGTACTTC	CASRQDRSHYEQYF
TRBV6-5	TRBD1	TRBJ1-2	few	TGTGCCAGCAGTCCACAGGGGGCTCCCTATGGCTACACCTTC	CASSPQGAPYGYTF
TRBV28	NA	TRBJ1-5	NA	TGTGCCAGCAGTTCCCTTGGGGGAATAGATCAGCCCCAGCATTTT	CASSSLGGIDQPQHF
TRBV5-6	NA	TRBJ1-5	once	TGTGCCAGCAGCTTGTTTAATCAGCCCCAGCATTTT	CASSLFNQPQHF
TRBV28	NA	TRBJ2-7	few	TGTGCCAGCACCGACCCGGCTAGGGGATTCTACGAGCAGTACTTC	CASTDPARGFYEQYF
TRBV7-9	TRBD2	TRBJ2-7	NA	TGTGCCAGCAGCTTGGGACTAGCGGGAGACGAGCAGTACTTC	CASSLGLAGDEQYF
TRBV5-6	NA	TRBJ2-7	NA	TGTGCCAGCAGCTTCGTTCAGGCTTACGAGCAGTACTTC	CASSFVQAYEQYF
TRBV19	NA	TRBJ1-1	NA	TGTGCCAGTATCAGCCTGGGGGACACTGAAGCTTTCTTT	CASISLGDTEAFF
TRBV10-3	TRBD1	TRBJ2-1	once	TGTGCCATCAGGGGGACAGGGGGCTTAAATGAGCAGTTCTTC	CAIRGTGGLNEQFF
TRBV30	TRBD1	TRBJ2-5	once	TGTGCCTGGGACCAGGGGGACCAAGAGACCCAGTACTTC	CAWDQGDQETQYF
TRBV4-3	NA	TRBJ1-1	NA	TGCGCCAGCAGCCAAGAACAGGGTGGTGAAGCTTTCTTT	CASSQEQGGEAFF
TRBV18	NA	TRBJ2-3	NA	TGTGCCAGCTCATCCAACACAGATACGCAGTATTTT	CASSSNTDTQYF
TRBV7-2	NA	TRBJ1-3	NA	TGTGCCAGCAGCTTAGCTTGGGGGAGTGGAAACACCATATATTTT	CASSLAWGSGNTIYF